This T cell receptor (beta chain) was obtained from a study of shared clonotypes between healthy human individuals (dated by TCRdb to 2020 to 2021). With regard to the full study: A couple of women and a few men aged 18 to 49 years were included in the cohort. Each donor's leukapheresis produced roughly between roughly 0.94 and 9.5 billion PBMCs. The study deeply sequenced blood TCR repertoires of several healthy adults to estimate repertoire size and the extent of clonotype sharing between individuals. To increase sequencing depth and limit assay-specific biases, TCR repertoire library preparation and sequencing were carried out by different laboratories using diverse techniques. For each donor, three plates each were used for CD4 naive and CD4 memory, two plates were used for CD8 naive, and one plate was used for CD8 memory.

General findings and caveats noted by the study authors: The small number of donors limited the genetic and exposure-history diversity represented. About 4.5% of naive CD4, around 3.6% of naive CD8, approximately 2.2% of memory CD4, and about 0.4% of memory CD8 clonotypes were shared across a few donors. Naive subsets generally had larger estimated clonotype richness than memory subsets did. Compared with non-shared clonotypes, clonotypes shared by all four sorted-subset donors had higher generation probabilities. Rarefaction of sorted-subset datasets indicated incomplete sequencing despite the large sequencing depth. Pairwise subsampling indicated that sequencing depth was expected to affect the degree of clonotype sharing among donors. Sampling was restricted to blood, and TCR repertoires in tissue are likely to differ from TCR repertoires in blood.

Note on this clone: The antigen this receptor binds is unknown. Per-base quality was not reported, and no clone a single base away is much larger than it.

Using the deep immunoSEQ assay, multiplex PCR amplified TCR CDR3 regions from genomic DNA. Extracted genomic DNA from each cell subset was distributed evenly across all wells of several immunoSEQ 96-well plates, and each plate was treated as a replicate. For sorted subsets, around 0.2 ug genomic DNA, equal to tens of thousands of T cell genomes, was loaded into each replicate PCR. The purified libraries were quantified using a Qubit 3.0 fluorometer, sized with a Bioanalyzer 2100, and then quantified again using the KAPA Library Quantification kit. Every immunoSEQ 96-well plate was sequenced on a separate single-read 150-cycle Illumina NextSeq 550 flow cell. The authors' analysis ran thus. Because the immunoSEQ output held only junctional sequences and lacked quality scores, the filtering could not match the filtering applied to full-length reads. Sequences were annotated with PyIR, a Python wrapper for IgBLAST v1.9, and V/J genes and CDR3 were assigned using IMGT germline references. Any read was removed if the V/J assignment was weak (E-value above 1e-6), the CDR3 was missing, or the read contained stop codons, out-of-frame junctions, or ambiguous translated residues. V3J clonotypes were defined as sequences sharing the same inferred V gene, J gene, and CDR3 amino acid sequence. Percentage overlap between repertoires was computed as shared unique clonotypes divided by the size of the smaller repertoire. Three approaches were used to assess repertoire richness: RTK rarefaction, the Chao1 estimator, and Recon v2.1 estimates of unobserved clonotypes. OLGA was used to compute generation probabilities for all TCRbeta clonotypes that the gDNA method yielded from a few donors. What TCRdb holds here is the immuneACCESS table cut down to in-frame rearrangements. Part of the clones is not present; checked against another copy, under half of the missing clones reflect an unresolved V gene, and the others are unexplained. That table furnishes V, J and clone size, whereas the DNA furnished D and trimming. Present in this sample are around 2.1 million clones, roughly 91% of which were seen just once. The top ten constitute roughly 1.8% of the sample.

CD8 naive samples consisted of CD45RO-negative cells that were positively selected for CCR7, yielding a CD45RA+CCR7+ population without TemRA cells. The donors were healthy, HIV-negative adults with no recently reported acute infections or vaccinations. Every donor was a Caucasian adult living in Nashville, Tennessee, USA. After blood collection by leukapheresis, PBMCs were isolated using Ficoll-Histopaque density gradient centrifugation and then cryopreserved in the vapor phase of liquid nitrogen. Purity and quantity of every magnetically sorted T cell population were checked by analytical flow cytometry. Genomic DNA was isolated from each sorted fraction and quantified by UV absorbance on a Nanodrop 2000c. The germline V gene (reference sequence) sets CDR1 to LNHDA and CDR2 to SQIVND. CDR3 length: 13 amino acids, cysteine to phenylalanine. CDR3 DNA is the only sequence kept; it has 39 bases, read in frame from the first base. V is pruned by 7 bases and J by 3 bases, leaving 3 bases of the junction without a gene match.

This chain is built from TRBV19 and TRBJ2-7; 10 bases in the middle match TRBD1. The clonotype was recovered from a man younger than 35 in good health. Some clones in this sample may be carry-over from other donors' samples. Sequencing was performed on naive CD8+ T cells from PBMCs. In light of the paper, this sample's cell subset or site label describes: CD45RA+CCR7+. The DNA sequence follows: TGTGCCAGTACCGGGACAGGGGTCTACGAGCAGTACTTC. It encodes CASTGTGVYEQYF.